One and the same sample provided the 5 T cell receptor beta chains below, sequenced in a study of CD8 T cells in Susac syndrome. The authors reverse transcribed roughly 0.5 to 1 ug RNA with random hexamers. MiXCR was run by TCRdb on the immunoSEQ multiplex PCR reads, yielding one entry per CDR3 protein. Of more than 150,000 distinct CDR3 sequences listed, 92% are singletons. Sequenced sample: CD4+ T cells from PBMCs. Every receptor here comes from a human donor in good health.

The chain combines TRBV9 with TRBJ1-4; D is unresolved. CDR1 SGDLS and CDR2 YYNGEE come from the germline V gene. The CDR3 spans 15 residues. V lost 0 bases, J lost 8 bases, and 14 bases lay in between. The CDR3 DNA sequence: TGTGCCAGCAGCGTAGCTGAAGGCATTGGAGAAAAACTGTTTTTT. Its protein product is CASSVAEGIGEKLFF.

This rearrangement joins TRBV25-1 to TRBJ2-5; 11 nucleotides match TRBD1. CDR1 is MGHDK and CDR2 is SYGVNS in the germline V gene. CDR3 length: 15 amino acids. The V segment lost 7 bases and the J segment 6 bases; nucleotides outside the gene matches: 10. CDR3 sequence reads: CASTSRTGGRKTQYF. CDR3 sequence (DNA): TGTGCCAGCACTTCCCGGACAGGGGGCAGGAAGACCCAGTACTTC.

The chain carries TRBV2 and TRBJ2-1, with 12 bases matching TRBD2. This CDR3 has 15 amino acids. V dropped 2 bases and J dropped 7; count of bases not matched to a gene: 3. Germline assignment: CDR1 SNHLY and CDR2 FYNNEI. The CDR3 DNA is TGTGCCAGCAGTGAACTAGCGGGGGGGTTGAATGAGCAGTTCTTC. It translates to CASSELAGGLNEQFF.

The rearrangement uses TRBV19 and TRBJ1-2; D gene uncertain. Trimming stripped 4 bases from V and 2 bases from J, with 8 bases between. This CDR3 has 13 residues. Germline CDR1 reads LNHDA; CDR2 reads SQIVND (reference sequence). The CDR3 region has the DNA TGTGCCAGTAGTAGAGATGGAAACTATGGCTACACCTTC. Amino acid sequence: CASSRDGNYGYTF. Full variable domain (rest looked up from reference TRBV19 and TRBJ1-2): DGGITQSPKYLFRKEGQNVTLSCEQNLNHDAMYWYRQDPGQGLRLIYYSQIVNDFQKGDIAEGYSVSREKKESFPLTVTSAQKNPTAFYLCASSRDGNYGYTFGSGTRLTVV.

The count of this clonotype is one. The chain employs TRBV4-3 and TRBJ2-1; 7 bases are a match to TRBD2. CDR3 length equals 15 residues. J was trimmed by 2 bases and V by 4 bases; bases with no gene match: 5. Per germline, CDR1 LGHNA and CDR2 YSLEER. The DNA of the CDR3 is TGCGCCAGCAGCCGTCAGCGGGGCGCCTACAATGAGCAGTTCTTC. It is translated as CASSRQRGAYNEQFF.